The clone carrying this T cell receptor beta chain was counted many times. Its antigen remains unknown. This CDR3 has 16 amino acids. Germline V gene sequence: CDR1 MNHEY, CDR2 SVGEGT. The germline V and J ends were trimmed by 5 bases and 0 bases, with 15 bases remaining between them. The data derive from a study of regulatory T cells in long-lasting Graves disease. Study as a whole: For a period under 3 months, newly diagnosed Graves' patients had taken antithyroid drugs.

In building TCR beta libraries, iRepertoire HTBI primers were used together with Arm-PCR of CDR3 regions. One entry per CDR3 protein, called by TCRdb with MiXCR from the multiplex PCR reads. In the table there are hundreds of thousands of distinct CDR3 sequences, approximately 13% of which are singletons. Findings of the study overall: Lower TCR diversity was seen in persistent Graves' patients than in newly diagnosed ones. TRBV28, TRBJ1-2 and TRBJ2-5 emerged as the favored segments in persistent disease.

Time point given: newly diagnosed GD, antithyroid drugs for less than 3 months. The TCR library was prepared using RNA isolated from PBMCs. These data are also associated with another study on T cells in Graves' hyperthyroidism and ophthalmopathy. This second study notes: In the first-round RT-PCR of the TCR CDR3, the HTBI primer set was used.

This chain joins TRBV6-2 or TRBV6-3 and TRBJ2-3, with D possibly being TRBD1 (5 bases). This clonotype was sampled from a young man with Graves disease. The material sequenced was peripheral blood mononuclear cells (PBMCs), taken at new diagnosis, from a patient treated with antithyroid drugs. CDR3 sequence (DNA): TGTGCCAGCAGTGCCCGACAGAAACTTAGCACAGATACGCAGTATTTT. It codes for CASSARQKLSTDTQYF.